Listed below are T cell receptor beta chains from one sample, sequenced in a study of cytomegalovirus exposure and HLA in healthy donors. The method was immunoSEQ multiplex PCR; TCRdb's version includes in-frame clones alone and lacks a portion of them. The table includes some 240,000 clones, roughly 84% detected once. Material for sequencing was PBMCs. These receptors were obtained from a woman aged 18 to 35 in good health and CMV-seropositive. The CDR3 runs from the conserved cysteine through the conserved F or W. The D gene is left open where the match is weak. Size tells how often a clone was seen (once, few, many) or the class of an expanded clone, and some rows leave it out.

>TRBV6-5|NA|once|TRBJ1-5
TGTGCCAGCGGCCCTGGCCGTGGCAATCAGCCCCAGCATTTT
CASGPGRGNQPQHF
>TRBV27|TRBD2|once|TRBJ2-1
TGTGCCAGCAGCCGACGACCAAGAACTAGCGCGGGGGACAATGAGCAGTTCTTC
CASSRRPRTSAGDNEQFF
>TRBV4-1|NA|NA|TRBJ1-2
TGCGCCAGCAGCCAAGTGGGCGTCTATGGCTACACCTTC
CASSQVGVYGYTF
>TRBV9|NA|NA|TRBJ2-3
TGTGCCAGCAGCGTTCTGGCGGGGAACACAGATACGCAGTATTTT
CASSVLAGNTDTQYF
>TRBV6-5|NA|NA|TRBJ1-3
TGTGCCAGCAGCCCGGACTACTCTGGAAACACCATATATTTT
CASSPDYSGNTIYF
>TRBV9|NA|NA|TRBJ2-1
TGTGCCAGCAGCCCGGGGGTCCAGTCCTACAATGAGCAGTTCTTC
CASSPGVQSYNEQFF
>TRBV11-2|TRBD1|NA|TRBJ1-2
TGTGCCAGCAGCCAGGACAGGGTCGAAGGCTATGGCTACACCTTC
CASSQDRVEGYGYTF
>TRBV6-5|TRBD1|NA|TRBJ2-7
TGTGCCAGCAGTTACTCGGAGACAGGGGGCGAGCAGTACTTC
CASSYSETGGEQYF
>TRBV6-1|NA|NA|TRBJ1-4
TGTGCCAGCAGTGAAGCAGGGGGGGGGATTTTT
CASSEAGGGIF
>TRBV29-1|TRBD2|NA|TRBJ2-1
TGCAGCGTCCATCTTAGCGGGAGATGGGTTGAGCAGTTCTTC
CSVHLSGRWVEQFF
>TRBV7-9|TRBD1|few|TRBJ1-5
TGTGCCAGCAGCTCCTTGACAGGGATGGGTCAGCCCCAGCATTTT
CASSSLTGMGQPQHF
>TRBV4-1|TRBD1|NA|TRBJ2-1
TGCGCCAGCAGCCAAGGGACAGGGCGTTACAATGAGCAGTTCTTC
CASSQGTGRYNEQFF
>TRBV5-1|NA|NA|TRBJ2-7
TGCGCCAGCAGCTTGGACGGCTACGAGCAGTACTTC
CASSLDGYEQYF
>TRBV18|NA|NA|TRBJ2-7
TGTGCCAGCTCACCCCGGACAGGAGGGGCATACGAGCAGTACTTC
CASSPRTGGAYEQYF
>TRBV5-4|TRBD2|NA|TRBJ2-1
TGTGCCAGCAGCTTGATCGGACTAGAACCGTTCTTC
CASSLIGLEPFF
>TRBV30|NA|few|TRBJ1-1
TGTGCCTGGGACCAAGGGGCTGGCACTGAAGCTTTCTTT
CAWDQGAGTEAFF
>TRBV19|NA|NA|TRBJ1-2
TGTGCCAGTAGTATAGTGACGGGGACTGGCGGCTACACCTTC
CASSIVTGTGGYTF
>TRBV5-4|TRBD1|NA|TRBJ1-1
TGTGCCAGCAGCCCGGACAGGGATGGCACTGAAGCTTTCTTT
CASSPDRDGTEAFF
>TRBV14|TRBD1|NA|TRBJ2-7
TGTGCCAGCAGCGACCCTGGACAGGGCTCCTACGAGCAGTACTTC
CASSDPGQGSYEQYF
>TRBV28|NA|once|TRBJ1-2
TGTGCCAGCAGGGTTATCGGACAGTTACTTAACTATGGCTACACCTTC
CASRVIGQLLNYGYTF
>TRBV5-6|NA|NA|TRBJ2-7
TGTGCCAGCAGCGGAGCAGCAAACGAGCAGTACTTC
CASSGAANEQYF
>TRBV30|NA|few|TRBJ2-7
TGTGCCTGGCTCCGGGACACCGACTACGAGCAGTACTTC
CAWLRDTDYEQYF
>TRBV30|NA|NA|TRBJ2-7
TGTGCCTGGAGTGTCGGTTTACAGTGGAGGGACGAGCAGTACTTC
CAWSVGLQWRDEQYF
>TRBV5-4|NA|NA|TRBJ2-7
TGTGCCAGCAGCTTGTCAGAGGACGAGCAGTACTTC
CASSLSEDEQYF
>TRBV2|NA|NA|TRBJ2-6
TGTGCCAGCAGAACTACCGGACTGAGATCTGGGGCCAACGTCCTGACTTTC
CASRTTGLRSGANVLTF
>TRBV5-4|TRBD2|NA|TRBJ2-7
TGTGCCAGCACCTCTCTGGGGGGAGCGGGATTGGAGCAGTACTTC
CASTSLGGAGLEQYF
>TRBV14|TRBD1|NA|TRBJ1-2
TGTGCCAGCAGCCAAGGGACAGGGGATGGCTACACCTTC
CASSQGTGDGYTF
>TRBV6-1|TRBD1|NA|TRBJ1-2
TGTGCCAGCACCCCGGGACAGGGGGCATTTGGCTACACCTTC
CASTPGQGAFGYTF
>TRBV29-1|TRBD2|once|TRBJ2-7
TGCAGCGTTGAGGGTAGCGGGAGTGTCTACGAGCAGTACTTC
CSVEGSGSVYEQYF
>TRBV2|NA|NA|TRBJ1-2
TGTGCCAGCAGTGAGCACTCGGGCCCTCAGGGCGGTGGCTACACCTTC
CASSEHSGPQGGGYTF
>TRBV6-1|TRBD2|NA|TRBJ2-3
TGTGCCAGCAAGAGACTAGCGGGTCGCACAGATACGCAGTATTTT
CASKRLAGRTDTQYF
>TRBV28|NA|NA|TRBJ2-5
TGTGCCAGCAGTGTGCAGACCCCAGGGACCCAGTACTTC
CASSVQTPGTQYF
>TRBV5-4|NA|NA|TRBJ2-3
TGTGCCAGCAGCCACACGAGCACAGATACGCAGTATTTT
CASSHTSTDTQYF
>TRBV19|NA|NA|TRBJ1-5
TGTGCCAGTATCCCGACACCACCCTCGGGACCCCAGCATTTT
CASIPTPPSGPQHF
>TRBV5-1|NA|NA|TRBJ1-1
TGCGCCAGCAGCCCTGCTGGTGGGGGGAGAACTGAAGCTTTCTTT
CASSPAGGGRTEAFF
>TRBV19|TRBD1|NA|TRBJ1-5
TGTGCCAGTAGTGAGAGGGGGCTCAATCAGCCCCAGCATTTT
CASSERGLNQPQHF
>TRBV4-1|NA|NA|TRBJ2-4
TGCGCCAGCAGCCAACACCGACAGTCCAAAAACATTCAGTACTTC
CASSQHRQSKNIQYF
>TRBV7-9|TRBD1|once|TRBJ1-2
TGTGCCAGCAGCCCGGAAGGGACAGCTAACTATGGCTACACCTTC
CASSPEGTANYGYTF
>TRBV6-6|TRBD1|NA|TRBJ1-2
TGTGCCAGCAGGCTACAGGGGGCGCAGGGCTACACCTTC
CASRLQGAQGYTF
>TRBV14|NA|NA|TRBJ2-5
TGTGCCAGCAGCCAACTGCCACTACCTTTTGAGACCCAGTACTTC
CASSQLPLPFETQYF
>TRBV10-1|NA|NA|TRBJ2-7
TGCGCCAGCAGTTTTGTGGCCCCCGAGGATGGCCACGAGCAGTACTTC
CASSFVAPEDGHEQYF
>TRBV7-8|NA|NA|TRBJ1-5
TGTGCCAGCAGCTTACAGAGGATTAGCAATCAGCCCCAGCATTTT
CASSLQRISNQPQHF
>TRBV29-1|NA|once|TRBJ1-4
TGCAGCGTCACGGCCGGGTATAATGAAAAACTGTTTTTT
CSVTAGYNEKLFF
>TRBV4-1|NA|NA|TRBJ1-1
TGCGCCAGCAGCCACCGTCAGGTGTTCCTTTATACTGAAGCTTTCTTT
CASSHRQVFLYTEAFF
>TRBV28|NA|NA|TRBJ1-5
TGTGCCAGCAGTTTGTTATCTGGCAATCAGCCCCAGCATTTT
CASSLLSGNQPQHF
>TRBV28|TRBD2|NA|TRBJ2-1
TGTGCCAGCAGTCCGCTCGAAGCGGGAGGGGATGAGCAGTTCTTC
CASSPLEAGGDEQFF
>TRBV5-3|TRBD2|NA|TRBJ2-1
TGTGCCAGAAGCTTGTCCCTAGCGGGAGGCTGCAATAATGAGCAGTTCTTC
CARSLSLAGGCNNEQFF
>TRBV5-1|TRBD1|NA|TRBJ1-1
TGCGCCAGCAGGGACGACAGGGGGTTTCGAGCTGAAGCTTTCTTT
CASRDDRGFRAEAFF
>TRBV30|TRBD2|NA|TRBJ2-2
TGTGCCGCCCTGACTAGCGCGAACACCGGGGAGCTGTTTTTT
CAALTSANTGELFF
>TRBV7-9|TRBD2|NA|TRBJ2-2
TGTGCCATCGTTAGCGGGACCGGGGAGCTGTTTTTT
CAIVSGTGELFF
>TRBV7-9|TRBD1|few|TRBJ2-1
TGTGCCAGCAGCTTAGGACAGGGTAATGAGCAGTTCTTC
CASSLGQGNEQFF
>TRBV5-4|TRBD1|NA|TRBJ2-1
TGTGCCAGCAGTTGGACAGGGAGCTCCTACAATGAGCAGTTCTTC
CASSWTGSSYNEQFF
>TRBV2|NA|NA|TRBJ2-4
TGTGCCAGCAGTGGAGAGCCACGGTGGGCCCAGTACTTC
CASSGEPRWAQYF